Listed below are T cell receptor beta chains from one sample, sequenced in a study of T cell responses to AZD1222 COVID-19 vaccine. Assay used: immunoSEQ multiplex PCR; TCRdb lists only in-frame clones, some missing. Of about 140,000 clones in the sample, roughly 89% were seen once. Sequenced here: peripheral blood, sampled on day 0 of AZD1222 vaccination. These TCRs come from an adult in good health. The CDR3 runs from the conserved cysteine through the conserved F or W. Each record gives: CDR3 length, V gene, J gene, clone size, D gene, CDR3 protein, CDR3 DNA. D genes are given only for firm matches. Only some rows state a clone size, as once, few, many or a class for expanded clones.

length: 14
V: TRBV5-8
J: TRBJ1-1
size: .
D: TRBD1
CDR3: CASRDDRGWTEAFF
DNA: TGTGCCAGCAGAGACGACAGGGGGTGGACTGAAGCTTTCTTT

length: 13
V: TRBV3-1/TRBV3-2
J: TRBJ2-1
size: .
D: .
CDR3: CASSRLGGNEQFF
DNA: TGTGCCAGCAGCCGGCTAGGGGGGAATGAGCAGTTCTTC

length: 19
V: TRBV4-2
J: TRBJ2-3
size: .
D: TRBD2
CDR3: CASSQGSLAGGPGGDTQYF
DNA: TGTGCCAGCAGCCAAGGCTCGCTAGCGGGAGGGCCAGGGGGAGATACGCAGTATTTT

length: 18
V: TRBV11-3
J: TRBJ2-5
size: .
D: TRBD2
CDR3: CASSPGLAGPGNQETQYF
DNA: TGTGCCAGCAGCCCGGGACTAGCGGGACCTGGAAACCAAGAGACCCAGTACTTC

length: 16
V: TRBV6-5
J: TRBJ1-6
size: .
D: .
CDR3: CASSYSAGGGVSPLHF
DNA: TGTGCCAGCAGTTACTCAGCTGGCGGGGGAGTTTCACCCCTCCACTTT

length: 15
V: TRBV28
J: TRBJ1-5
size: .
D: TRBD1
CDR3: CASSTTGGSNQPQHF
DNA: TGTGCCAGCAGTACGACAGGGGGCAGCAATCAGCCCCAGCATTTT

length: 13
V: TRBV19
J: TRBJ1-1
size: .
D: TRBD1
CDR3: CASTRQGNTEAFF
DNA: TGTGCCAGTACCCGACAGGGGAACACTGAAGCTTTCTTT

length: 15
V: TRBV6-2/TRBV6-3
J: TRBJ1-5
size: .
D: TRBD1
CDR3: CASSYRGPGNQPQHF
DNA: TGTGCCAGCAGTTACAGGGGGCCCGGCAATCAGCCCCAGCATTTT

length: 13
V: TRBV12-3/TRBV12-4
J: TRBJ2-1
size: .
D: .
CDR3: CASSRTPGHEQFF
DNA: TGTGCCAGCAGTCGCACCCCCGGGCATGAGCAGTTCTTC

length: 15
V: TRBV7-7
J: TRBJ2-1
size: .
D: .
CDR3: CASSLVGSSYNEQFF
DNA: TGTGCTAGCAGCTTAGTTGGCAGCTCCTACAATGAGCAGTTCTTC

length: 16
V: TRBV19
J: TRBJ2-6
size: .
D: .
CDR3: CASSINLGSGANVLTF
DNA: TGTGCCAGTAGTATAAATTTGGGCTCTGGGGCCAACGTCCTGACTTTC

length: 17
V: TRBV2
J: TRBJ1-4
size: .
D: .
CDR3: CASSELAGRVANEKLFF
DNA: TGTGCCAGCAGTGAATTGGCAGGGAGGGTGGCTAATGAAAAACTGTTTTTT

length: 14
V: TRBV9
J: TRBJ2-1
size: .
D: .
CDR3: CASSVSGTHNEQFF
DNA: TGTGCCAGCAGCGTGTCCGGGACTCACAATGAGCAGTTCTTC

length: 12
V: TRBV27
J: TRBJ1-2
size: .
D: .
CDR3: CASSRAGWGYTF
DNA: TGTGCCAGCAGTAGGGCAGGGTGGGGCTACACCTTC

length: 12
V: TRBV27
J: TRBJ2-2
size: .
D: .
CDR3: CASSFVTGELFF
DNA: TGTGCCAGCAGTTTTGTCACCGGGGAGCTGTTTTTT

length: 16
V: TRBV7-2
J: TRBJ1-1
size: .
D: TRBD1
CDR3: CASSFPSGGGDTEAFF
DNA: TGTGCCAGCAGCTTCCCCTCAGGGGGCGGAGACACTGAAGCTTTCTTT

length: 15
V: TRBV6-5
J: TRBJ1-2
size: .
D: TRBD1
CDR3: CASTQGRDRDYGYTF
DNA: TGTGCCAGCACCCAAGGGCGGGACAGAGACTATGGCTACACCTTC

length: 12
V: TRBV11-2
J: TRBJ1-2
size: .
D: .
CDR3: CASSLVGYGYTF
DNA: TGTGCCAGCAGCTTAGTAGGCTATGGCTACACCTTC

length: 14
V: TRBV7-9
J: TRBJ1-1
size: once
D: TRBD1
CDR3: CASSLGQGLRQAFF
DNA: TGTGCCAGCAGCCTTGGACAGGGGTTACGGCAAGCTTTCTTT

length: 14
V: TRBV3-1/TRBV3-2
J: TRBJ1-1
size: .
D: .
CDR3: CASSQVRGNTEAFF
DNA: TGTGCCAGCAGCCAAGTTAGGGGGAACACTGAAGCTTTCTTT

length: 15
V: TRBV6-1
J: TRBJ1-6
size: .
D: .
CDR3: CASSEAGGYNSPLHF
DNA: TGTGCCAGCAGTGAAGCGGGGGGCTATAATTCACCCCTCCACTTT

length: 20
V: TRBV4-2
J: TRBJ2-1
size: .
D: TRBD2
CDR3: CASSQATTSGGQGTNNEQFF
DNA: TGTGCCAGCAGCCAAGCGACGACTAGCGGGGGCCAGGGAACAAACAATGAGCAGTTCTTC

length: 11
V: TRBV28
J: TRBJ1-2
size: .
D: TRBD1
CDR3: CEGQGPYGYTF
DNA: TGTGAGGGACAGGGACCCTATGGCTACACCTTC

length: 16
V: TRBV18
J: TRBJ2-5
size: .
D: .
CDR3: CASSPRLARDQETQYF
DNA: TGTGCCAGCTCACCACGATTAGCGAGGGATCAAGAGACCCAGTACTTC

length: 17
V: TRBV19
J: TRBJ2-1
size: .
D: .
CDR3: CASSKAVDRSSYNEQFF
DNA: TGTGCCAGTAGTAAGGCCGTTGACAGGAGCTCCTACAATGAGCAGTTCTTC

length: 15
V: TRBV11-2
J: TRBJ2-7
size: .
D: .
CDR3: CASSLSDSIGYEQYF
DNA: TGTGCCAGCAGCTTATCCGACAGTATAGGTTACGAGCAGTACTTC